The clone carrying this T cell receptor beta chain was picked up one time. This sample was included in a study of blood T cell repertoires in COVID-19. Trimming shortened V by 8 bases and J by 0 bases, and 16 bases separated the two germline ends. CDR1 is SEHNR and CDR2 is FQNEAQ in the germline V gene (reference sequence). This CDR3 contains 15 residues. Profiled with immunoSEQ multiplex PCR; TCRdb holds only in-frame clones, not every one. The sample lists around 31,000 clones; approximately 90% were seen once. V usage is TRBV7-9 and J usage is TRBJ1-1; tentatively, D is TRBD1 (5 bases). Sequencing was carried out using peripheral blood. This sequence originates from a man aged 60 to 69 with acute or convalescent COVID-19. CDR3 sequence reads: CASDWGGGMNTEAFF. The CDR3 DNA sequence: TGTGCCAGCGACTGGGGCGGCGGAATGAACACTGAAGCTTTCTTT.